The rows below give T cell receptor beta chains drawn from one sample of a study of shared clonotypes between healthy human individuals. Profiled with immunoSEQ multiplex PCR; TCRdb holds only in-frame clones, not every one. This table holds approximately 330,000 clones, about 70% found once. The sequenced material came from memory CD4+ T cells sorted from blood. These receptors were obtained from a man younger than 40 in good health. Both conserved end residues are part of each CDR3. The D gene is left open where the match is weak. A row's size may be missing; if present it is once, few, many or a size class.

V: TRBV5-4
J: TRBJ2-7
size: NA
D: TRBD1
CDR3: CASSLGQGFGEQYF
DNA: TGTGCCAGCAGCCTGGGACAGGGGTTTGGGGAGCAGTACTTC

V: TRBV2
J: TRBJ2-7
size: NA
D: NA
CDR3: CASVARGYEQYF
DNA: TGTGCCAGCGTGGCCAGGGGCTACGAGCAGTACTTC

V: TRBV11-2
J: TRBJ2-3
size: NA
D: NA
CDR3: CASSFGDTQYF
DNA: TGTGCCAGCAGCTTTGGAGATACGCAGTATTTT

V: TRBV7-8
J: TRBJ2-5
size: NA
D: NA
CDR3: CASSLAETQETQYF
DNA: TGTGCCAGCAGCTTAGCGGAGACCCAAGAGACCCAGTACTTC

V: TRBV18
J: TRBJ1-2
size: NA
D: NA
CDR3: CASSPILPVAGQWTYGYTF
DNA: TGTGCCAGCTCACCTATCCTCCCCGTCGCCGGACAGTGGACCTATGGCTACACCTTC

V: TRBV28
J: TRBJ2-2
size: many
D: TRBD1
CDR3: CAAVRQGAGELFF
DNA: TGTGCCGCCGTCCGACAGGGCGCCGGGGAGCTGTTTTTT

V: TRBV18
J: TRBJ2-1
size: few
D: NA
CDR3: CASSPSNGDYNEQFF
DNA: TGTGCCAGCTCGCCATCAAACGGGGACTACAATGAGCAGTTCTTC

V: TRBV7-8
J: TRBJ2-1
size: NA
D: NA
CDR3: CATKGAGAYNEQFF
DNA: TGTGCCACCAAGGGGGCGGGGGCATACAATGAGCAGTTCTTC

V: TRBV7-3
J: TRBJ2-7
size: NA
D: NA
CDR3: CASSFWGVRDEQYF
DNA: TGTGCCAGCAGCTTCTGGGGAGTTCGCGACGAGCAGTACTTC

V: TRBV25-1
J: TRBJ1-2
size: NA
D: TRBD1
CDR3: CASSERGDRGRRGYTF
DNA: TGTGCCAGCAGTGAACGGGGGGACAGGGGGCGTCGGGGCTACACCTTC

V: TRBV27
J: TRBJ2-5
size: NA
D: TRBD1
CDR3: CASSFLGQGEETQYF
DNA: TGTGCCAGCAGTTTTTTAGGACAGGGGGAAGAGACCCAGTACTTC

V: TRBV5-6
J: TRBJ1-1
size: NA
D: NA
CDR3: CTSSLPADTEAFF
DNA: TGTACCAGCAGCTTGCCAGCCGACACTGAAGCTTTCTTT

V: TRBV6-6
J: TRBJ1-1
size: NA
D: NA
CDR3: CASGMLGEAFF
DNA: TGTGCCAGCGGCATGCTCGGTGAAGCTTTCTTT

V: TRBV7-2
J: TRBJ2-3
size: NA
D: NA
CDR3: CASSIITDTQYF
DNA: TGTGCCAGCAGCATAATCACAGATACGCAGTATTTT

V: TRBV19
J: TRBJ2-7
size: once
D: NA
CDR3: CASSSQARASYEQYF
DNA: TGTGCCAGTAGTTCCCAGGCACGGGCTTCCTACGAGCAGTACTTC

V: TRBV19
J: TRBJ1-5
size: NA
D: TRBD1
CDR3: CASSTAQRQGLEFYQPQHF
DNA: TGTGCCAGTAGTACGGCTCAACGACAGGGACTGGAGTTCTATCAGCCCCAGCATTTT

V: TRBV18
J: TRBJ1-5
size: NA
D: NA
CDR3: CASSPGYLGDQPQHF
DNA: TGTGCCAGCTCACCGGGGTATCTGGGCGATCAGCCCCAGCATTTT

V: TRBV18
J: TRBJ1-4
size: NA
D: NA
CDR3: CASSPQGVEKLFF
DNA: TGTGCCAGCTCACCACAGGGGGTGGAAAAACTGTTTTTT

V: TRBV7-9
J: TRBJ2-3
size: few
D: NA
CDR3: CASSSELSTDTQYF
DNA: TGTGCCAGCAGCTCGGAGCTTAGCACAGATACGCAGTATTTT

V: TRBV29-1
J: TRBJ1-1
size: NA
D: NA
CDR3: CSVGPGWGMNTEAFF
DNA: TGCAGCGTTGGTCCCGGCTGGGGGATGAACACTGAAGCTTTCTTT

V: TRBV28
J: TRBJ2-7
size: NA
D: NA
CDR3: CASRKGPYEQYF
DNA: TGTGCCAGCAGAAAGGGACCCTACGAGCAGTACTTC

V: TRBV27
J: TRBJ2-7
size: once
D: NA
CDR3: CASAEVGYEQYF
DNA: TGTGCCAGCGCGGAGGTAGGCTACGAGCAGTACTTC

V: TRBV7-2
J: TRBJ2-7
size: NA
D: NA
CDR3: CASSLSGGSEQYF
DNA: TGTGCCAGCAGCTTATCAGGGGGGAGCGAGCAGTACTTC

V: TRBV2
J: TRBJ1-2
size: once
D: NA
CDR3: CASTGGDIYGYTF
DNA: TGTGCCAGCACTGGAGGGGATATCTATGGCTACACCTTC

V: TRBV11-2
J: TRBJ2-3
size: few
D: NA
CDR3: CASSLPLLSETYTDTQYF
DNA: TGTGCCAGCAGCTTGCCACTACTTAGCGAGACTTACACAGATACGCAGTATTTT

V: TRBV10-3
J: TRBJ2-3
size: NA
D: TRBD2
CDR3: CAISELAGGGGTQYF
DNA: TGTGCCATCAGTGAGCTCGCGGGAGGGGGAGGTACGCAGTATTTT

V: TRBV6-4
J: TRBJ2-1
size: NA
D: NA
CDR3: CASSDFSKGSEQFF
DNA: TGTGCCAGCAGTGACTTTAGTAAGGGGAGTGAGCAGTTCTTC

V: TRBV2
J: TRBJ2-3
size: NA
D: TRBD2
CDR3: CASSVQLAGRTDTQYF
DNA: TGTGCCAGCAGTGTACAGCTAGCGGGACGCACAGATACGCAGTATTTT

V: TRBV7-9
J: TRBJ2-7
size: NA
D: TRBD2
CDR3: CASSSTTSGRAEYEQYF
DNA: TGTGCCAGCAGCTCTACGACTAGCGGGAGGGCCGAGTACGAGCAGTACTTC

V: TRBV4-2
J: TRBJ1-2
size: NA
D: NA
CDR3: CASSQDRASGYTF
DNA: TGTGCCAGCAGCCAAGATCGGGCTTCTGGCTACACCTTC

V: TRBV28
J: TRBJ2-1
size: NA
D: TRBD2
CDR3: CASSETSGTYNEQFF
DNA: TGTGCCAGCAGTGAGACTAGCGGAACCTACAATGAGCAGTTCTTC

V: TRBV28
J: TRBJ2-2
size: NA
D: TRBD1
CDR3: CASRDRGVRDGTGELFF
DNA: TGTGCCAGTCGGGACAGGGGCGTACGTGACGGCACCGGGGAGCTGTTTTTT

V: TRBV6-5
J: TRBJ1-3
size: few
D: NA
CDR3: CASRGSGNTIYF
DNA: TGTGCCAGCAGGGGTTCTGGAAACACCATATATTTT

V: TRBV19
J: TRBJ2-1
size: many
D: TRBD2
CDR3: CASGTSGTLNEQFF
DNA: TGTGCCTCGGGGACTAGCGGGACCCTAAATGAGCAGTTCTTC

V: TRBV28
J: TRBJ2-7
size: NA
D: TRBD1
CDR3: CASSNTGQGLYEQYF
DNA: TGTGCCAGCAGTAATACGGGACAGGGGCTCTACGAGCAGTACTTC

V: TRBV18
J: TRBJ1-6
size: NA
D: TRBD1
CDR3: CASSPRTGKDSPLHF
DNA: TGTGCCAGCTCACCCCGGACAGGGAAGGATTCACCCCTCCACTTT

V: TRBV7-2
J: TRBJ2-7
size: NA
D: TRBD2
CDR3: CASSGGLAGGGYEQYF
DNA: TGTGCCAGCAGCGGGGGCCTAGCGGGAGGTGGCTACGAGCAGTACTTC

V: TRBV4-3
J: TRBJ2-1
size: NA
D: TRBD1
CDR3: CASSRDRVTEQFF
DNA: TGCGCCAGCAGCCGGGACAGGGTCACTGAGCAGTTCTTC

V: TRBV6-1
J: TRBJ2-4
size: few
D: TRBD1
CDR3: CASSEKPGQGAGLAKNIQYF
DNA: TGTGCCAGCAGTGAAAAACCGGGACAGGGGGCCGGTTTAGCCAAAAACATTCAGTACTTC

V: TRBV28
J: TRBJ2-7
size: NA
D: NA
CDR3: CASNPSGASYEQYF
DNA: TGTGCCAGCAATCCTTCAGGGGCCTCCTACGAGCAGTACTTC

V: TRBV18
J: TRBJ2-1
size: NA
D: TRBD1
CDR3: CASSPGTGVYNEQFF
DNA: TGTGCCAGCTCGCCCGGGACAGGGGTCTACAATGAGCAGTTCTTC

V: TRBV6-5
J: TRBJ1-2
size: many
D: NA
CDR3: CASSFRGGGYTF
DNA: TGTGCCAGCAGCTTCAGGGGAGGGGGCTACACCTTC

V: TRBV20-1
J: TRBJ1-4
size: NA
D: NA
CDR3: CSARGAEKLFF
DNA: TGCAGTGCTAGAGGGGCCGAAAAACTGTTTTTT

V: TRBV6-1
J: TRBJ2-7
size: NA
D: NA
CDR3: CASSEAGLRGGEQYF
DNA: TGTGCCAGCAGTGAAGCGGGGTTGCGGGGTGGCGAGCAGTACTTC

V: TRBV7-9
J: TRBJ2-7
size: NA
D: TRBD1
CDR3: CASSLSTGRYEQYF
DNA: TGTGCCAGCAGCTTGTCGACAGGGCGCTACGAGCAGTACTTC

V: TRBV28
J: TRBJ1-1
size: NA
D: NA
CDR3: CASSLLGSDTEAFF
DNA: TGTGCCAGCAGTTTACTGGGGTCGGACACTGAAGCTTTCTTT

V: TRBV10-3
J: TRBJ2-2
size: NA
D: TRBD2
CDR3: CAISDGVAGTGELFF
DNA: TGTGCCATCAGTGATGGGGTAGCGGGAACCGGGGAGCTGTTTTTT

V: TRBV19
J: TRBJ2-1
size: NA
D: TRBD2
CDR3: CASSISSGRAASYNEQFF
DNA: TGTGCCAGTAGTATAAGTAGCGGGAGGGCCGCATCCTACAATGAGCAGTTCTTC

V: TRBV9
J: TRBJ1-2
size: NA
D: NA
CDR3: CASSVTGYGYTF
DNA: TGTGCCAGCAGCGTCACAGGGTATGGCTACACCTTC

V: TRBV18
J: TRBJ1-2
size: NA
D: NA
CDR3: CASSPEPLWGYTF
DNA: TGTGCCAGCTCACCAGAGCCTCTCTGGGGCTACACCTTC

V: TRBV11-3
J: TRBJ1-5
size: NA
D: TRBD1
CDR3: CASSGTGTDYSNQPQHF
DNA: TGTGCCAGCAGCGGAACCGGGACAGATTATAGCAATCAGCCCCAGCATTTT

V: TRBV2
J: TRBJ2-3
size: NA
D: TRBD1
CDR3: CASSEFGTAITDTQYF
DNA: TGTGCCAGCAGTGAATTCGGGACAGCGATCACAGATACGCAGTATTTT

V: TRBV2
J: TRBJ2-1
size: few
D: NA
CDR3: CASSIYNEQFF
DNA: TGTGCCAGCTCAATTTACAATGAGCAGTTCTTC

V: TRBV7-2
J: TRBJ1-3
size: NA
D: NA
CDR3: CASSFGTGNTIYF
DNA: TGTGCCAGCAGCTTTGGCACTGGAAACACCATATATTTT

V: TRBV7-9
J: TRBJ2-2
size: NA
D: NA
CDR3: CASGWTRVNTGELFF
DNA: TGTGCCAGCGGTTGGACAAGGGTGAACACCGGGGAGCTGTTTTTT

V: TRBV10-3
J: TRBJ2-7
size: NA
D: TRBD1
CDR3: CAISDPDRVVHEQYF
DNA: TGTGCCATCAGTGACCCGGACAGGGTCGTGCACGAGCAGTACTTC

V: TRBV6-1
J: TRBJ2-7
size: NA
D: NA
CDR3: CASTPRYTYEQYF
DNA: TGTGCCAGCACCCCCAGGTACACCTACGAGCAGTACTTC